The clone carrying this T cell receptor (beta chain) was observed many times. No antigen is known for it. Stable hyperthyroid donors showed no ophthalmopathy during 18 months follow-up. Newly diagnosed hyperthyroidism donors, aged 18 to 65, duration under 2 months. Amplification of TCR beta CDR3 regions used RNA transcripts. Scientists carried out first-round RT-PCR using HTBI primers and then a second-round multiplex PCR. TCRdb processed the multiplex PCR reads anew with MiXCR; each CDR3 protein has one entry. The top ten hold 2% to 3% of the sample, which has about 370,000 distinct CDR3 sequences, about a sixth seen once. The sample belongs to a study of Graves' ophthalmopathy and Graves' hyperthyroidism. Regarding the study as a whole: Discrimination between ophthalmopathy and stable hyperthyroidism by a 13-signature model showed about 89% sensitivity and 70% to 82% specificity. In predicting ophthalmopathy progression, the model reached 70.59% sensitivity and under 75% specificity.

The source of this sequence is an adult woman with stable Graves' hyperthyroidism. Sequencing was done on a sample of peripheral blood.

CDR3 loop: CASSFQQGQAEQYF. DNA for the CDR3: TGTGCCAGCAGCTTCCAACAGGGACAGGCTGAGCAGTACTTC. This chain uses TRBV11-2 with TRBJ2-7, with 8 positions matching TRBD1. Per the germline V gene, CDR1 is SGHAT and CDR2 is FQNNGV. This CDR3 has 14 residues. V lost 3 bases, J lost 7 bases, and 8 bases stayed unmatched. Based on the CDR3 plus reference TRBV11-2 and TRBJ2-7, the full variable domain is EAGVAQSPRYKIIEKRQSVAFWCNPISGHATLYWYQQILGQGPKLLIQFQNNGVVDDSQLPKDRFSAERLKGVDSTLKIQPAKLEDSAVYLCASSFQQGQAEQYFGPGTRLTVT.